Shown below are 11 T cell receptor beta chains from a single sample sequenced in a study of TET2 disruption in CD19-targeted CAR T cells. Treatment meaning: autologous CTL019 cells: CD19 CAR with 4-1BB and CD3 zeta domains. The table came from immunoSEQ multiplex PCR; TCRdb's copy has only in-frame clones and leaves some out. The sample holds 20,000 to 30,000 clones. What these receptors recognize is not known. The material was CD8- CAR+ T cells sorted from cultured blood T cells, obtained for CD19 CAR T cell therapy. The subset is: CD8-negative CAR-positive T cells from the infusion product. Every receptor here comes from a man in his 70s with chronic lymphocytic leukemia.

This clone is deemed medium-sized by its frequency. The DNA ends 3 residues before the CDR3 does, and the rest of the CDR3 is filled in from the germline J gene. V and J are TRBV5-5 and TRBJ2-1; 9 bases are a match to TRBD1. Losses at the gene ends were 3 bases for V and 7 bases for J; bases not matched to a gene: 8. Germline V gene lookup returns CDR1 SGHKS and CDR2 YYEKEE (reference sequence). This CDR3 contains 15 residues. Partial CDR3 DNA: TGTGCCAGCAGCTGGGGACAGGGTAATGGGAATGAG. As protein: CASSWGQGNGNE. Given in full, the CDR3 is CASSWGQGNGNEQFF.

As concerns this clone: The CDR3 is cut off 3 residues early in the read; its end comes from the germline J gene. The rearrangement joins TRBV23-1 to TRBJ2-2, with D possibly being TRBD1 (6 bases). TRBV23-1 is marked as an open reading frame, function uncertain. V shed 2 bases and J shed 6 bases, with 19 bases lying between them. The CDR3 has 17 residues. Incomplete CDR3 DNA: TGCGCCAGCAGTCAAGGTGGGGGCGAAATTCCGTCCGGGGAG. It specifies CASSQGGGEIPSGE. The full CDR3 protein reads CASSQGGGEIPSGELFF.

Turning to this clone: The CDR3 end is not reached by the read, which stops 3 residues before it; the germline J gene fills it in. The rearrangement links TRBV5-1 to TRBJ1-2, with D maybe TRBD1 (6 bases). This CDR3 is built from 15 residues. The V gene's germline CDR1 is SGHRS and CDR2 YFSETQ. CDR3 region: CASSSTSGEGETYTF. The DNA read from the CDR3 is TGCGCCAGCAGCTCGACTAGCGGGGAGGGGGAGACC. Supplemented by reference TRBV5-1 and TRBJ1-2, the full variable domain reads KAGVTQTPRYLIKTRGQQVTLSCSPISGHRSVSWYQQTPGQGLQFLFEYFSETQRNKGNFPGRFSGRQFSNSRSEMNVSTLELGDSALYLCASSSTSGEGETYTFGSGTRLTVV.

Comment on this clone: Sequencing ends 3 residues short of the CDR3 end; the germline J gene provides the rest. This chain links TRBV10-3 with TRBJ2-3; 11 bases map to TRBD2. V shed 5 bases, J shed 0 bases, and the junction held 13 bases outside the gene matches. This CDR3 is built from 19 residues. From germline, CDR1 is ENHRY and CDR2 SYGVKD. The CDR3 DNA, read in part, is TGTGCCATCAGTTTTCCCCCTCCGGGACTAGCGGAAAGCACAGATACG. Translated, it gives CAISFPPPGLAESTDT. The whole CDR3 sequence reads CAISFPPPGLAESTDTQYF.

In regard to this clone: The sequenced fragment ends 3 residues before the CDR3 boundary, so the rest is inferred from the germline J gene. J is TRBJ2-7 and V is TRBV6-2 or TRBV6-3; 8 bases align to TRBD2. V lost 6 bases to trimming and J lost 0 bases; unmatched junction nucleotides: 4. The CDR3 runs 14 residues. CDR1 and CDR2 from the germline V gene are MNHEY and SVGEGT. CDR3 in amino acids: CASRERGPSYEQYF. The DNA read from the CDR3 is TGTGCCAGCAGGGAGCGGGGGCCCTCCTACGAG.

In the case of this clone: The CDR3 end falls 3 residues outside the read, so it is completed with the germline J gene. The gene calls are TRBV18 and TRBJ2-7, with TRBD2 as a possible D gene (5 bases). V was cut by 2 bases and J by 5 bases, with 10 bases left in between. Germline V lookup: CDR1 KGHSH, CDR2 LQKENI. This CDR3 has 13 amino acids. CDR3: CASSPWTEDEQYF. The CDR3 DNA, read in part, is TGTGCCAGCTCACCATGGACTGAGGACGAG. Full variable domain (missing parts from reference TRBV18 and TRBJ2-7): NAGVMQNPRHLVRRRGQEARLRCSPMKGHSHVYWYRQLPEEGLKFMVYLQKENIIDESGMPKERFSAEFPKEGPSILRIQQVVRGDSAAYFCASSPWTEDEQYFGPGTRLTVT.

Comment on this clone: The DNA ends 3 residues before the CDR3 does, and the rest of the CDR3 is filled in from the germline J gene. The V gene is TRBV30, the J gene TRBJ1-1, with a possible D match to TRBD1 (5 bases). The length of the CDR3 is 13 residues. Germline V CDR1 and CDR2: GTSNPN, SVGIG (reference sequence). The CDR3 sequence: CAWRPRGSDTAFF. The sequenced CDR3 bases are TGTGCCTGGAGGCCGAGGGGATCAGATACG.

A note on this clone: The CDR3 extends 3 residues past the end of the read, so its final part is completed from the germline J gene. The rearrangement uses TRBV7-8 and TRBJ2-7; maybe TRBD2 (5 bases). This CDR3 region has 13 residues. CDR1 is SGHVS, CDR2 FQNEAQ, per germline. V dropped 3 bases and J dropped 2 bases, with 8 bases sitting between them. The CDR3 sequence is CASSFRGAYEQYF. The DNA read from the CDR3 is TGTGCCAGCAGCTTCCGGGGAGCCTACGAG.

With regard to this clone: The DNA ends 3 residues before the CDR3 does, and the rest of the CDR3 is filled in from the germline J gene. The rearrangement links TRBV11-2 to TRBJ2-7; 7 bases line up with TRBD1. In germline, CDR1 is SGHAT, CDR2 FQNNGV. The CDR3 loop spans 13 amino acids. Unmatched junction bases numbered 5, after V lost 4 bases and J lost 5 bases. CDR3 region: CASSSTGSHEQYF. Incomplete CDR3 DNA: TGTGCCAGCAGCTCGACAGGGTCCCACGAG. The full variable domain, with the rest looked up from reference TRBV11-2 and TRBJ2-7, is EAGVAQSPRYKIIEKRQSVAFWCNPISGHATLYWYQQILGQGPKLLIQFQNNGVVDDSQLPKDRFSAERLKGVDSTLKIQPAKLEDSAVYLCASSSTGSHEQYFGPGTRLTVT.

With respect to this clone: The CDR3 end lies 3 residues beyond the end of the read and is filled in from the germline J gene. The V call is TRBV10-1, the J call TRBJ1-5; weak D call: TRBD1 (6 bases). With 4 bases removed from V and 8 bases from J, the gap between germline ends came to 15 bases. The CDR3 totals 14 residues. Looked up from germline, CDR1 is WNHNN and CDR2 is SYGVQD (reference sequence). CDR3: CASSAGGEGKPQHF. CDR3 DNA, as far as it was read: TGCGCCAGCAGTGCGGGGGGCGAGGGGAAGCCC.

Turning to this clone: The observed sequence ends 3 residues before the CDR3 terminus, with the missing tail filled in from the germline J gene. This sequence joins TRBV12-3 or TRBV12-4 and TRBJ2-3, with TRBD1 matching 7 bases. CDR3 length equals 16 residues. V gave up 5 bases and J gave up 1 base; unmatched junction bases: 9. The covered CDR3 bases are TGTGCCAGCAGTGCTCGGACAGGTCCTCGCACAGATACG. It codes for CASSARTGPRTDT. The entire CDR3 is CASSARTGPRTDTQYF.